This T cell receptor (beta chain) was obtained from a study of blood T cells in healthy people across ages. A J-beta primer mix and a sample-barcoded 5' primer were used in a second PCR of roughly 7 to 12 cycles. MiXCR, run by TCRdb on the 5' RACE reads, gives a single entry per CDR3 protein. The repertoire holds approximately 850,000 distinct CDR3 sequences, with nearly 60% as singletons. V lost 6 bases, J lost 4 bases, and 10 bases stayed unmatched. CDR1 is DFQATT and CDR2 is SNEGSKA in the germline V gene (reference sequence). The CDR3 loop spans 14 amino acids. This clonotype was counted only a few times. Antigen unknown. No fewer than 5 micrograms of total RNA were isolated from every sample. Whole-study findings and limits: Investigators viewed diversity estimates from one million T cells as underestimates, the study reported. As age increased, TCR beta diversity per million T cells fell in a roughly linear fashion.

The chain couples TRBV20-1 to TRBJ2-7; TRBD2 matches 9 bases. The origin of this receptor is a man between 25 and 39 years old in good health. The sequencing input was blood. The CDR3: CSASLLAGYYEQYF. The CDR3 DNA sequence: TGCAGTGCCTCGTTACTAGCGGGTTATTACGAGCAGTACTTC.